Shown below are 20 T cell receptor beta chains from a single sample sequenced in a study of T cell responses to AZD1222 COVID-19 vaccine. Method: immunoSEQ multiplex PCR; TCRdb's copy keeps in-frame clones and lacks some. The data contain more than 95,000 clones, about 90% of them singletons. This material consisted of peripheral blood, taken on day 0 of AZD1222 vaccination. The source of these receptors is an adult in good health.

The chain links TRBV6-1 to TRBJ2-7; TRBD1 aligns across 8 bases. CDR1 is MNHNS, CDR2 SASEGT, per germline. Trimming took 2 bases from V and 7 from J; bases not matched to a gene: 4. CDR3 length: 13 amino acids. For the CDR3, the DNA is TGTGCCAGCAGTGAAAGATGGGACAGGGAGCAGTACTTC. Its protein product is CASSERWDREQYF.

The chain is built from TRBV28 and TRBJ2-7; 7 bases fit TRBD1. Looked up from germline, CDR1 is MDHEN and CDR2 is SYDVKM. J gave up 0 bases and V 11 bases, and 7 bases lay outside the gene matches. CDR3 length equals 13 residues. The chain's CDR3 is CASTGTVSYEQYF. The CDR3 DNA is TGTGCCTCCACCGGGACAGTCTCCTACGAGCAGTACTTC.

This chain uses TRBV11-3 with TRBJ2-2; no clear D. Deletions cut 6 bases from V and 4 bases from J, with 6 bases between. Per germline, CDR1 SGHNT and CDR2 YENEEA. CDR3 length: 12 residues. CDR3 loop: CASSGFTGELFF. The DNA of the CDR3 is TGTGCCAGCAGTGGGTTCACCGGGGAGCTGTTTTTT.

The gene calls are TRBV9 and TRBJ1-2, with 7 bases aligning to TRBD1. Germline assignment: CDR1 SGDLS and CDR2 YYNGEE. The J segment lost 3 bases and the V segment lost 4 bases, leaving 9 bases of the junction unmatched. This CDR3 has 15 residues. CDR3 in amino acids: CASSHRQGLDYGYTF. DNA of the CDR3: TGTGCCAGCAGCCACCGACAGGGTCTTGACTATGGCTACACCTTC.

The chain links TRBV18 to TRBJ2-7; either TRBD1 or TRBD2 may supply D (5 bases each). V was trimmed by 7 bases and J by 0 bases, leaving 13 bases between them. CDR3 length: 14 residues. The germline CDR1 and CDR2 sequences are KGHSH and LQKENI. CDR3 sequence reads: CASYSGTHSYEQYF. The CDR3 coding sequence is TGTGCCAGCTATTCCGGGACCCACTCCTACGAGCAGTACTTC.

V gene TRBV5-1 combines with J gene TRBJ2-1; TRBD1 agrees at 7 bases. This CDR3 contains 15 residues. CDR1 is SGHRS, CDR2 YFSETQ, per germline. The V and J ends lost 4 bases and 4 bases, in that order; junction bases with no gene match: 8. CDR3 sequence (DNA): TGCGCCAGCAGCGAAACAGGGGCTTCGTACAATGAGCAGTTCTTC. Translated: CASSETGASYNEQFF. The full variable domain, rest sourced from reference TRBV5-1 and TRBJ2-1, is KAGVTQTPRYLIKTRGQQVTLSCSPISGHRSVSWYQQTPGQGLQFLFEYFSETQRNKGNFPGRFSGRQFSNSRSEMNVSTLELGDSALYLCASSETGASYNEQFFGPGTRLTVL.

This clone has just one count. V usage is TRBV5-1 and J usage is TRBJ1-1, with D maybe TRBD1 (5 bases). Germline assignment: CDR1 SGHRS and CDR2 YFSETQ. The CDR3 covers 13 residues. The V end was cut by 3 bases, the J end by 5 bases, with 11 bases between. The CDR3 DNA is TGCGCCAGCAGCTCAATAGGGGAGACTGAAGCTTTCTTT. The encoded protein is CASSSIGETEAFF.

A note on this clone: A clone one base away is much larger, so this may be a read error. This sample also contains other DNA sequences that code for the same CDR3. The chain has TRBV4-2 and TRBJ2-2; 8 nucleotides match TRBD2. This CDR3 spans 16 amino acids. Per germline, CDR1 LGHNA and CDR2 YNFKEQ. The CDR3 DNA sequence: TGTGCCCGCAGCCACGACCGGGGGGGGTTGTCCGGGGAGCTGTTTTTT. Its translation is CARSHDRGGLSGELFF.

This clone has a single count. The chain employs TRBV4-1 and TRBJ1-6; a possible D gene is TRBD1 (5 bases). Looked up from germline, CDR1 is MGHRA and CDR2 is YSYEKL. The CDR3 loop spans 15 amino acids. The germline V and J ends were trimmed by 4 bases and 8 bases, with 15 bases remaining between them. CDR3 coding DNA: TGCGCCAGCAGCCTGACGTCGGGGGTTGATTCACCCCTCCACTTT. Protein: CASSLTSGVDSPLHF.

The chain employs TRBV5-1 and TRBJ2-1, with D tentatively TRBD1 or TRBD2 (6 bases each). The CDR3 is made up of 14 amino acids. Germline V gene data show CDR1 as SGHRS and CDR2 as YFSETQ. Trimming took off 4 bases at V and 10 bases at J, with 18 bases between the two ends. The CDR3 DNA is TGCGCCAGCAGCCTGGCAATGGGGGGCAGCGAGCAGTTCTTC. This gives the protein CASSLAMGGSEQFF.

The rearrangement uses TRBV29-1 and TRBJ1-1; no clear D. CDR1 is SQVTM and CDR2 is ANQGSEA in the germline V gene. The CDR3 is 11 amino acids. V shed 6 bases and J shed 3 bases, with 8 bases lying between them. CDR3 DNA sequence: TGCAGCGTCTTTAGGGACACTGAAGCTTTCTTT. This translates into CSVFRDTEAFF. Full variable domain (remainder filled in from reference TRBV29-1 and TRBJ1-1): SAVISQKPSRDICQRGTSLTIQCQVDSQVTMMFWYRQQPGQSLTLIATANQGSEATYESGFVIDKFPISRPNLTFSTLTVSNMSPEDSSIYLCSVFRDTEAFFGQGTRLTVV.

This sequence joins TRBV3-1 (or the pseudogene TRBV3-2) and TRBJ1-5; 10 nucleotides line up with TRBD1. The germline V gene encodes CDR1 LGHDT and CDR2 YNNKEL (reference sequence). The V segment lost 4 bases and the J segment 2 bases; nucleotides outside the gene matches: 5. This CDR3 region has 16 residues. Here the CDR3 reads CASSPQDRGGNQPQHF. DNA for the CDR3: TGTGCCAGCAGCCCCCAGGACAGGGGGGGCAATCAGCCCCAGCATTTT.

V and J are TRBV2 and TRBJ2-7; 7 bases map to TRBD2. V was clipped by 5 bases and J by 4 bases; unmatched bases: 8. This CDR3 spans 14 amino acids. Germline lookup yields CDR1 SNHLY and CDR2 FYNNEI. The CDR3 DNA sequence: TGTGCCAGCAGTCTCAGCGGGATCGCGTACGAGCAGTACTTC. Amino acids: CASSLSGIAYEQYF.

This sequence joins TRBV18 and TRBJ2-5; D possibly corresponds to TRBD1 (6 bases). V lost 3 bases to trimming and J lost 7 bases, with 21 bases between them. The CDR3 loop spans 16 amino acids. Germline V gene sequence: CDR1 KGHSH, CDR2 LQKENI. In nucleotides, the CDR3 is TGTGCCAGCTCACCTACCGAAACCGGGACGACAGGGACCCAGTACTTC. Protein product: CASSPTETGTTGTQYF.

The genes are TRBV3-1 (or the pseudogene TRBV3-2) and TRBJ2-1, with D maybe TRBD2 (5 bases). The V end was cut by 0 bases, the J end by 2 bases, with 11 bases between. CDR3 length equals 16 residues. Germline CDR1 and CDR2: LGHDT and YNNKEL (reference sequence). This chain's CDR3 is CASSQDLASTYNEQFF. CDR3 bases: TGTGCCAGCAGCCAAGATTTAGCGTCCACCTACAATGAGCAGTTCTTC.

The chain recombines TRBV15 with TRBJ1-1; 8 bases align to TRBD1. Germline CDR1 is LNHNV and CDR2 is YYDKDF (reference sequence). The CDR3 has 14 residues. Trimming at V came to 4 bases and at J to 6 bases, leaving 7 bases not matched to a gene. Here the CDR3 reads CATSIPTQGAEAFF. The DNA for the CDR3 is TGTGCCACCAGCATTCCCACACAGGGGGCTGAAGCTTTCTTT. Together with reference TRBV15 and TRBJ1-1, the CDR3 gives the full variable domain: DAMVIQNPRYQVTQFGKPVTLSCSQTLNHNVMYWYQQKSSQAPKLLFHYYDKDFNNEADTPDNFQSRRPNTSFCFLDIRSPGLGDTAMYLCATSIPTQGAEAFFGQGTRLTVV.

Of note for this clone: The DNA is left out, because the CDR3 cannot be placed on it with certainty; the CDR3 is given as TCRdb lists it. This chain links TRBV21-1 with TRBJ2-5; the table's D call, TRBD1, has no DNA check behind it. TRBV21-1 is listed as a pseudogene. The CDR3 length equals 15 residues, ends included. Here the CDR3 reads CASSKVAGGTETQYF.

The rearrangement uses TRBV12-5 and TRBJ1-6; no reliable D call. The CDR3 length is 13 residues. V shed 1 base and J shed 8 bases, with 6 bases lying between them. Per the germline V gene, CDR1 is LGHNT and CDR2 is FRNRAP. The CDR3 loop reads CASGLDGDSPLHF. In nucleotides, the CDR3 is TGTGCTAGTGGTTTGGACGGGGATTCACCCCTCCACTTT.

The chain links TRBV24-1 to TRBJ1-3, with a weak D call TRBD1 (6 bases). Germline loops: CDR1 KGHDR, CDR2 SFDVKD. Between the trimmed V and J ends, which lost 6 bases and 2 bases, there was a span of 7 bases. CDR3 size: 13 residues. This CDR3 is CATSHRAGNTIYF. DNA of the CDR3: TGTGCCACCAGTCACAGGGCTGGAAACACCATATATTTT.

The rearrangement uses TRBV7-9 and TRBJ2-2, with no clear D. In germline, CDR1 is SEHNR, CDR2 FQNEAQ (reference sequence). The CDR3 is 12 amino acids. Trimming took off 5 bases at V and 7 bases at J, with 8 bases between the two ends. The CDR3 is CASSPQLGELFF. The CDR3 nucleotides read TGTGCCAGCAGCCCACAGCTCGGGGAGCTGTTTTTT.